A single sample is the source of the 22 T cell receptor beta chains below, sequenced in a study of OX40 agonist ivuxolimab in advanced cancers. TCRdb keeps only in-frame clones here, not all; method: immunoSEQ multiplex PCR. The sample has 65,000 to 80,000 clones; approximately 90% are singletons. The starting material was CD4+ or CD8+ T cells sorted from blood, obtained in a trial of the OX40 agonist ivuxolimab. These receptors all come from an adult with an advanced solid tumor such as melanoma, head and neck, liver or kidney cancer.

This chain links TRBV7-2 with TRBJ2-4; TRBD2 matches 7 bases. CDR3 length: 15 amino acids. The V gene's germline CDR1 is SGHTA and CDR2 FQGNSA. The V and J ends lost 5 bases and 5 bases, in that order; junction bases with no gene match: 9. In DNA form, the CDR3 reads TGTGCCAGCAGCCTTGAGACTAGCCTCCAAAACATTCAGTACTTC. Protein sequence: CASSLETSLQNIQYF.

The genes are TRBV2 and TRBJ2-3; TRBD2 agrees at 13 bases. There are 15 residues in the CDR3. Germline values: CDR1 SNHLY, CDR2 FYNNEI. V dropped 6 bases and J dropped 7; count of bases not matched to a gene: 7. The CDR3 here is CASSPGLAGPNTQYF. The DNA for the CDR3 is TGTGCCAGCAGCCCGGGACTAGCGGGACCTAATACGCAGTATTTT.

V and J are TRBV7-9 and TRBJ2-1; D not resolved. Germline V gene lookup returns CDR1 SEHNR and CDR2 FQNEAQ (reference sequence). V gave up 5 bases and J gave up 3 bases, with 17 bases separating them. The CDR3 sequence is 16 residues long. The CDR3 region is CASSTPAEDNYNEQFF. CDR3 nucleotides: TGTGCCAGCAGCACCCCTGCGGAAGACAACTACAATGAGCAGTTCTTC.

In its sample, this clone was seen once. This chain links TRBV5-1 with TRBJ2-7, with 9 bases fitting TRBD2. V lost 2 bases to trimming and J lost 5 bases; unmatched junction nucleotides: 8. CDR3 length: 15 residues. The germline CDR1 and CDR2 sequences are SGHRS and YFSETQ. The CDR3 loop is CASSFSLAGSDEQYF. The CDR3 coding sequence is TGCGCCAGCAGCTTTAGCCTAGCGGGATCCGACGAGCAGTACTTC.

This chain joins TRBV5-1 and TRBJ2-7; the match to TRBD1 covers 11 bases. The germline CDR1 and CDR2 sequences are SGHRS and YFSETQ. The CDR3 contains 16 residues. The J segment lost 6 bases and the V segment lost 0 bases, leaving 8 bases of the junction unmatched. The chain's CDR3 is CASSLALGTGGLEQYF. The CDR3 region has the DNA TGCGCCAGCAGCTTGGCCTTGGGGACAGGGGGGCTCGAGCAGTACTTC.

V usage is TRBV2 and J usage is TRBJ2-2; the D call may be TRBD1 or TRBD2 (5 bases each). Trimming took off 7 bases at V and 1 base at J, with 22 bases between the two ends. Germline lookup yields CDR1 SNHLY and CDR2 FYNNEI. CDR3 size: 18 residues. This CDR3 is CASIGWDDPRGNTGELFF. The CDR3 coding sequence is TGTGCCAGCATAGGATGGGACGACCCACGAGGGAACACCGGGGAGCTGTTTTTT.

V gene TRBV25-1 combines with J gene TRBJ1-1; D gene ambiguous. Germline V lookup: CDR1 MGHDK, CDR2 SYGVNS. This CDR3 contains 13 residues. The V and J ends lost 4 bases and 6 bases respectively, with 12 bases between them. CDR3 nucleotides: TGTGCCAGCAGTGTCTCCTACGGGTCTGAAGCTTTCTTT. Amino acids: CASSVSYGSEAFF.

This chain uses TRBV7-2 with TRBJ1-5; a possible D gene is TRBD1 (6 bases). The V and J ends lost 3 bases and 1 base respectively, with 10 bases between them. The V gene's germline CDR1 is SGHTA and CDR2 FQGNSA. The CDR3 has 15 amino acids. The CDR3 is CASSFGGPSNQPQHF. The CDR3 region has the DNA TGTGCCAGCAGCTTCGGGGGGCCGAGCAATCAGCCCCAGCATTTT.

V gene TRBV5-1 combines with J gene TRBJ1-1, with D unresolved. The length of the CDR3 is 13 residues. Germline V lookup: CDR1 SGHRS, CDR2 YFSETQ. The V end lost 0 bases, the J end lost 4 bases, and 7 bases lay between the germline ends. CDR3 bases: TGCGCCAGCAGCTTGGACCGAACCACTGAAGCTTTCTTT. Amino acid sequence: CASSLDRTTEAFF.

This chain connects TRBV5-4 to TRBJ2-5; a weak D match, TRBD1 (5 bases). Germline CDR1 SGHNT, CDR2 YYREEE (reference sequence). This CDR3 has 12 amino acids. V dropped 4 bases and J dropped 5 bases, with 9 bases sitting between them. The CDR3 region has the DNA TGTGCCAGCAGCCTCCAGGGTGAGACCCAGTACTTC. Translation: CASSLQGETQYF.

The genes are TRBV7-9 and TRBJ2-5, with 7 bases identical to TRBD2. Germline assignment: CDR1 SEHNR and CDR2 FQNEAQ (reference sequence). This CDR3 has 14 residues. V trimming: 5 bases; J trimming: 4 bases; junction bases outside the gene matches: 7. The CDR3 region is CASSVGLGSETQYF. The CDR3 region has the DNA TGTGCCAGCAGCGTAGGACTAGGTTCAGAGACCCAGTACTTC.

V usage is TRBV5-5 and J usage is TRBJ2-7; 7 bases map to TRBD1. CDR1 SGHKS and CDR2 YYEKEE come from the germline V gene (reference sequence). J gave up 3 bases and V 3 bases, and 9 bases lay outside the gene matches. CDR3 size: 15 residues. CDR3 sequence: CASSSRDSPHYEQYF. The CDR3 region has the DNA TGTGCCAGCAGCTCCCGGGACAGTCCCCACTACGAGCAGTACTTC.

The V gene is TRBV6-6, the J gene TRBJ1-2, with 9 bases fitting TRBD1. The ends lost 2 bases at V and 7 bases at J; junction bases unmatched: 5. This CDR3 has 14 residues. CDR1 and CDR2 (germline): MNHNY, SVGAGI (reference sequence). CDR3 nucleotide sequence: TGTGCCAGCAGTTACCGACAGGGGGAAGGTGGCTACACCTTC. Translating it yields CASSYRQGEGGYTF.

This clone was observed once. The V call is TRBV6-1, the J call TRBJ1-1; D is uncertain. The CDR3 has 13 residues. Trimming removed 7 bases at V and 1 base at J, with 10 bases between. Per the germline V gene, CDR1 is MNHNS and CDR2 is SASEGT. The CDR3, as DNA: TGTGCCAGCAATTTGCGGGGGAACACTGAAGCTTTCTTT. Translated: CASNLRGNTEAFF.

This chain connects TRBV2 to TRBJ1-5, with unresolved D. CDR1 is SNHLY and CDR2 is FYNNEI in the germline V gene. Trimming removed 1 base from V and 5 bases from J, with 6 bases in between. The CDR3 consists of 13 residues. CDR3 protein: CASSEEGDQPQHF. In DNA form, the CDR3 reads TGTGCCAGCAGTGAAGAGGGAGATCAGCCCCAGCATTTT.

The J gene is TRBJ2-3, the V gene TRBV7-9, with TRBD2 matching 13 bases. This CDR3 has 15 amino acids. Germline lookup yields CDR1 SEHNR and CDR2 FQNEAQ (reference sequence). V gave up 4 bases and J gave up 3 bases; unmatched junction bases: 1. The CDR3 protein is CASSWTSGSTDTQYF. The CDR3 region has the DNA TGTGCCAGCAGCTGGACTAGCGGGAGTACAGATACGCAGTATTTT.

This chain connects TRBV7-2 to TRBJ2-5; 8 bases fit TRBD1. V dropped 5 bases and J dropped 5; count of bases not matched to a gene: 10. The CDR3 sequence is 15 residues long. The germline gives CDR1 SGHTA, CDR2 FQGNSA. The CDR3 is CASSSVARGLETQYF. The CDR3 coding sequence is TGTGCCAGCAGCAGCGTCGCCAGGGGGCTTGAGACCCAGTACTTC.

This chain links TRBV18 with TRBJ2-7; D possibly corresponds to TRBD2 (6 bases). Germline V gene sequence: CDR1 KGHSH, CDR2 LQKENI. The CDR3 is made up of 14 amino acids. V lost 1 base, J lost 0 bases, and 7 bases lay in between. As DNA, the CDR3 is TGTGCCAGCTCACCACGGCGGGACTCCTACGAGCAGTACTTC. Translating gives CASSPRRDSYEQYF.

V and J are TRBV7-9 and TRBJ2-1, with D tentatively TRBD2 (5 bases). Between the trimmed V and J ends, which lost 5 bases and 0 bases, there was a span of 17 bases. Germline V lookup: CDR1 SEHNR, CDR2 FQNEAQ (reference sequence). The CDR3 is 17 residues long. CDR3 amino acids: CASSLRRASNSYNEQFF. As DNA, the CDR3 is TGTGCCAGCAGCCTGAGGCGGGCGTCAAACTCCTACAATGAGCAGTTCTTC.

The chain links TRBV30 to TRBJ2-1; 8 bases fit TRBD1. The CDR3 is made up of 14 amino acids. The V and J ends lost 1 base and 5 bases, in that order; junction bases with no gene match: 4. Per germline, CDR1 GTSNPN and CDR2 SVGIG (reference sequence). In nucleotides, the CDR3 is TGTGCCTGGAGTGGGCAGGGGGCGAACAATGAGCAGTTCTTC. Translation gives CAWSGQGANNEQFF.

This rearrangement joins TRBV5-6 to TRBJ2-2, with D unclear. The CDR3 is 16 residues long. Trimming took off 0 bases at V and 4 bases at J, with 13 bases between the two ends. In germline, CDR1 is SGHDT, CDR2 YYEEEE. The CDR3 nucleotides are TGTGCCAGCAGCTTGGGGGCTCGACGGAGCACCGGGGAGCTGTTTTTT. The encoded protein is CASSLGARRSTGELFF.

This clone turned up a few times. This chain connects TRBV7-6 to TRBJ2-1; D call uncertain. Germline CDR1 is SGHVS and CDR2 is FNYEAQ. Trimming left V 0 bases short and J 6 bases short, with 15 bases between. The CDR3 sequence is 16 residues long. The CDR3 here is CASSLALAIVSNEQFF. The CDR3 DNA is TGTGCCAGCAGCTTAGCTTTGGCAATTGTTAGCAATGAGCAGTTCTTC.